This T cell receptor beta chain comes out of a study of cytomegalovirus exposure and HLA in healthy donors. Study overall: Researchers found that 81% of 398 genotyped donors fell within the Caucasian-associated ancestry cluster. Study-wide points: Associated with HLA alleles at 0.05 false discovery rate in a later analysis were over 15,000 TCR beta sequences. Most of the CMV-associated TCR beta chains (in a later analysis) appeared to be HLA-restricted.

V lost 6 bases to trimming and J lost 7 bases, with 11 bases between them. Germline-derived CDR1 and CDR2 are MDHEN and SYDVKM. The CDR3 consists of 12 residues. The PCR contained 60 Vbeta and 13 Jbeta primers. In the original workflow: Some 12 million shared chains were among the roughly 80 million unique TCR beta chains that a later analysis counted. Some clones are missing from TCRdb's copy, which holds only in-frame ones; the method was immunoSEQ multiplex PCR. The V and J calls and clone size were taken over from that table, and D and trimming were inferred from the DNA. The data show more than 150,000 clones, around 82% seen once. About this clone itself: Its specificity is unknown.

The clonotype was recovered from a woman aged 30 to 39 in good health and CMV-seropositive. The J gene is TRBJ2-3, the V gene TRBV28; tentatively, D is TRBD2 (6 bases). Specimen: PBMCs. The CDR3 spells CASRAGLNTQYF. The DNA for the CDR3 is TGTGCCAGCAGAGCAGGACTAAATACGCAGTATTTT.